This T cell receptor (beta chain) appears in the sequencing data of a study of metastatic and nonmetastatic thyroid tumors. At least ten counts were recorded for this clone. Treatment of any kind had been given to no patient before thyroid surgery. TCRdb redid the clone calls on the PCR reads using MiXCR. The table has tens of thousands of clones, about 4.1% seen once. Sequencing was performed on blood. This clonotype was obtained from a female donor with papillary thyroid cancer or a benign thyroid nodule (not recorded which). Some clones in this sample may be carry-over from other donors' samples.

The CDR3 DNA reads as TGTGCCAGCAGCCCAGTGGCTAGCGGCCCTTTTTACGAGCAGTACTTC. It specifies CASSPVASGPFYEQYF. The V and J genes are TRBV7-2 and TRBJ2-7, with 7 bases lining up with TRBD2. Germline V gene sequence: CDR1 SGHTA, CDR2 FQGNSA. The trim removed 5 bases at V and 4 bases at J, leaving 14 bases unmatched. The CDR3 has 16 amino acids.